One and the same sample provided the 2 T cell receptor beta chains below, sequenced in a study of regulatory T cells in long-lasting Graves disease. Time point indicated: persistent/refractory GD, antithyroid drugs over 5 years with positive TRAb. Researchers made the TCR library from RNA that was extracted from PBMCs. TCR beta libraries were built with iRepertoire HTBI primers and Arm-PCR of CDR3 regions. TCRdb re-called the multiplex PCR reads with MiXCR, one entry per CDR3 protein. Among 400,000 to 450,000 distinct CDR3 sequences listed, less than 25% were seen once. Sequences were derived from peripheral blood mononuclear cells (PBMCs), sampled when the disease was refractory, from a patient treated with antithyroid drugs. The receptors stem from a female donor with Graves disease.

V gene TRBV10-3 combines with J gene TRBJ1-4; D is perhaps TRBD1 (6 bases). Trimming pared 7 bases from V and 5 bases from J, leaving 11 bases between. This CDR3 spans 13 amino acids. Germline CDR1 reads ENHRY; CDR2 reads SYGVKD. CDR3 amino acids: CAIKSQGNEKLFF. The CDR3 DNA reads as TGTGCCATCAAATCGCAGGGGAATGAAAAACTGTTTTTT.

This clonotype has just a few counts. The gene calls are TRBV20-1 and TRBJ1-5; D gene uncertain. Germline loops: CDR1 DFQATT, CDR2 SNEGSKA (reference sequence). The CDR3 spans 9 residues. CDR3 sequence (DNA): TGCAGGAGGCCCCGGCCCCAGCATTTT. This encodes CRRPRPQHF.